The source of this T cell receptor beta chain is a study of blood T cell repertoires in COVID-19. Repertoires were generated with immunoSEQ multiplex PCR, while TCRdb's copy carries only in-frame clones and drops some. The repertoire has 100,000 to 150,000 clones, 81% of them found once; the top ten carry approximately 3.9%. V shed 4 bases and J 5 bases; nucleotides not matched to a gene: 6. Germline V lookup: CDR1 SEHNR, CDR2 FQNEAQ (reference sequence). This CDR3 has 14 amino acids. The receptor was isolated from a woman in her fifties or sixties with acute or convalescent COVID-19. The chain employs TRBV7-9 and TRBJ2-5; 8 bases are a match to TRBD1. Sequenced material: peripheral blood. The CDR3 loop is CASSSPGGIETQYF. The CDR3, as DNA: TGTGCCAGCAGCTCCCCAGGGGGCATCGAGACCCAGTACTTC.